This T cell receptor beta chain is drawn from a study of blood T cell repertoires in COVID-19. About the study: The origin of the acute and convalescent COVID-19 samples was the United States, Italy and Spain. From T cells, B-cell-depleted T cells, or PBMCs came the material, which was cDNA or gDNA.

A Seattle source enrolled patients during active infection and followed them longitudinally. Original analysis: It was from reference gene primer amplification that nucleated cell counts were estimated. Sequencing was performed with immunoSEQ multiplex PCR; in TCRdb, only in-frame clones are kept and a portion is missing. V and J calls and clone size come straight from that table; D and trimming were deduced from the DNA. The data hold roughly 190,000 clones, with 82% observed a single time. V gave up 11 bases and J gave up 3 bases, with 11 bases separating them. The CDR3 runs 11 residues. CDR1 is LNHDA, CDR2 SQIVND, per germline (reference sequence).

The receptor's source is a woman aged 60-75 years with COVID-19, enrolled during active disease. The material sequenced was peripheral blood. The V gene is TRBV19, the J gene TRBJ2-7; tentatively, D is TRBD2 (6 bases). CDR3 sequence reads: CAGLGGYEQYV. The CDR3 DNA reads TGTGCCGGGTTGGGGGGCTACGAGCAGTACGTC.